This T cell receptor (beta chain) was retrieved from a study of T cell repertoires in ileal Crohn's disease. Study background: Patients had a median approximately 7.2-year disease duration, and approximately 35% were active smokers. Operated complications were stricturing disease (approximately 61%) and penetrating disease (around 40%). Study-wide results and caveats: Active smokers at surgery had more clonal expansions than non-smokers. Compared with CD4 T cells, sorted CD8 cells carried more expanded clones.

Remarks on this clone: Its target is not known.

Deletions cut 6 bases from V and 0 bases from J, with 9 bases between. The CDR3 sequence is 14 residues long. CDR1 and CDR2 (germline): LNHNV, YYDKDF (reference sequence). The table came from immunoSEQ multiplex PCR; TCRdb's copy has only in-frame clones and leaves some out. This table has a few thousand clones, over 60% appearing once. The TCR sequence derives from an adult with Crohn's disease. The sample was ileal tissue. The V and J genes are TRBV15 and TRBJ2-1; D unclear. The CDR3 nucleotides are TGTGCCACCAGTGCACCCGGCTCCTACAATGAGCAGTTCTTC. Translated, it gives CATSAPGSYNEQFF. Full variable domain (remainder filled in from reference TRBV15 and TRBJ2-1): DAMVIQNPRYQVTQFGKPVTLSCSQTLNHNVMYWYQQKSSQAPKLLFHYYDKDFNNEADTPDNFQSRRPNTSFCFLDIRSPGLGDTAMYLCATSAPGSYNEQFFGPGTRLTVL.